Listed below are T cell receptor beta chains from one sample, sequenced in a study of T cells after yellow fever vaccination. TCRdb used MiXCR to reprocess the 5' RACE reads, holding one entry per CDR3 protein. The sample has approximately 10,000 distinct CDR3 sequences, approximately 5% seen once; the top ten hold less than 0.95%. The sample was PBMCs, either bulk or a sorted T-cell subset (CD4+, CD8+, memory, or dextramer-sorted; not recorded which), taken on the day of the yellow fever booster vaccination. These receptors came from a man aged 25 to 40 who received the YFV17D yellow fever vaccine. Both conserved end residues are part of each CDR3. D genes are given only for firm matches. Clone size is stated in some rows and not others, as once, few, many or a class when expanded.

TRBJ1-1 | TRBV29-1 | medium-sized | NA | CSVVGHANTEAFF | TGCAGCGTTGTTGGACACGCGAACACTGAAGCTTTCTTT
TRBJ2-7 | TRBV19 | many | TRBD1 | CASSQLHSGGFAYEQYF | TGTGCCAGTAGTCAGCTCCATTCAGGGGGCTTCGCCTACGAGCAGTACTTC
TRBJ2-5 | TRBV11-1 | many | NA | CASSQEETQYF | TGTGCCAGCAGCCAGGAAGAGACCCAGTACTTC
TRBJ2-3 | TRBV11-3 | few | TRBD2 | CASSLRAGGTDTQYF | TGTGCCAGCAGCTTAAGAGCGGGGGGAACAGATACGCAGTATTTT
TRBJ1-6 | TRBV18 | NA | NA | CANPRCDGERSPLHF | TGTGCCAACCCCAGGTGTGACGGGGAGCGTTCACCCCTCCACTTT
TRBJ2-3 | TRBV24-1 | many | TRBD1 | CATSDPGTGPLDTQYF | TGTGCCACCAGTGATCCCGGGACAGGACCGTTAGATACGCAGTATTTT
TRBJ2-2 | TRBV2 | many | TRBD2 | CASSERLAVNTGELFF | TGTGCCAGCAGTGAAAGACTAGCAGTGAACACCGGGGAGCTGTTTTTT
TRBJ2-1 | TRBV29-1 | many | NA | CSSGLNEQFF | TGCAGCTCGGGGTTAAATGAGCAGTTCTTC
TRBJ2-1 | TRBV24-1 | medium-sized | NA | CATSDFEEPKQFF | TGTGCCACCAGTGATTTTGAAGAACCCAAGCAGTTCTTC
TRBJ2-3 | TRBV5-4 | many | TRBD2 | CASSTLSGSVPDTQYF | TGTGCCAGCAGCACACTTAGCGGGAGCGTACCAGATACGCAGTATTTT
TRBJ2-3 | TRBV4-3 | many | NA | CASSQAGGVLTDTQYF | TGCGCCAGCAGCCAAGCTGGAGGGGTCCTCACAGATACGCAGTATTTT
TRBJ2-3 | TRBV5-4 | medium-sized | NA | CASSLSTGTDTQYF | TGTGCCAGCAGCCTTTCGACAGGCACAGATACGCAGTATTTT
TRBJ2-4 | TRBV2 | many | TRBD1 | CASKRQGSWGNIQYF | TGTGCCAGCAAGAGACAGGGGAGCTGGGGGAACATTCAGTACTTC
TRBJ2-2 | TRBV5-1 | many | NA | CASSAGYTGELFF | TGCGCCAGCAGCGCGGGTTACACCGGGGAGCTGTTTTTT
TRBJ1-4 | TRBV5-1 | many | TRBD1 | CASSLAEVGGGEKLFF | TGCGCCAGCAGCTTGGCCGAGGTAGGGGGCGGTGAAAAACTGTTTTTT
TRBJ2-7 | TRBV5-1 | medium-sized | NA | CASSNNRVLYEQYF | TGCGCCAGCAGCAATAACAGGGTTCTCTACGAGCAGTACTTC
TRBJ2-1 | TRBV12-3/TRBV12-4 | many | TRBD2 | CASSFGTSGTEQFF | TGTGCCAGCAGTTTCGGGACTAGCGGCACTGAGCAGTTCTTC
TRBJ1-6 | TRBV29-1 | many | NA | CSVGGGPNSPLHF | TGCAGCGTAGGAGGGGGGCCGAATTCACCCCTCCACTTT
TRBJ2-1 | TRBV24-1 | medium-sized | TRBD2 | CATSDASGRDIAYNEQFF | TGTGCCACCAGTGACGCTAGCGGGAGGGATATCGCCTACAATGAGCAGTTCTTC
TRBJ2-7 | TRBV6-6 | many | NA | CASTMSGKYEQYF | TGTGCCAGCACTATGTCCGGCAAATACGAGCAGTACTTC
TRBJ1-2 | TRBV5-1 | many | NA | CASSLTTVNYGYTF | TGCGCCAGCAGCTTGACGACCGTCAACTATGGCTACACCTTC
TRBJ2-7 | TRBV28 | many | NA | CASSFSTSYEQYF | TGTGCCAGCAGTTTTTCTACCTCCTACGAGCAGTACTTC
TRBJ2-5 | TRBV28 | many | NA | CASSLETQHETQYF | TGTGCCAGCAGTTTGGAGACTCAGCACGAGACCCAGTACTTC
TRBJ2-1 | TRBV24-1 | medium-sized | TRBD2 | CATETSGAPNEQFF | TGTGCCACGGAGACTAGCGGGGCCCCTAATGAGCAGTTCTTC
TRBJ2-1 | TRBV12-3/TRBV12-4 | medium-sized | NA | CASNRQSSYNEQFF | TGTGCCAGCAACCGGCAGAGCTCCTACAATGAGCAGTTCTTC
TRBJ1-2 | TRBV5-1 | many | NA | CASSSTGNYGYTF | TGCGCCAGCAGCTCTACAGGAAACTATGGCTACACCTTC
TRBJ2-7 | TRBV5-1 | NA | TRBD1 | CASSVEQGSEQYF | TGCGCCAGCAGCGTAGAACAGGGGAGCGAGCAGTACTTC